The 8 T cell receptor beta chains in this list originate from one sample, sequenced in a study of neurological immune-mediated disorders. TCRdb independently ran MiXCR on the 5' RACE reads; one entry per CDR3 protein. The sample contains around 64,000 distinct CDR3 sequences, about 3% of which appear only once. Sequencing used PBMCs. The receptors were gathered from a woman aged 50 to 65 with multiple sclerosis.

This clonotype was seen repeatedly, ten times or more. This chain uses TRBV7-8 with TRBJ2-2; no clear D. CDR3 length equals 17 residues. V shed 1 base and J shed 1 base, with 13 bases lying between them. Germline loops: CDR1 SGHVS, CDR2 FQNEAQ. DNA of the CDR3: TGTGCCAGCAGCTTAGTCGGGCGGATCTTGAACACCGGGGAGCTGTTTTTT. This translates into CASSLVGRILNTGELFF.

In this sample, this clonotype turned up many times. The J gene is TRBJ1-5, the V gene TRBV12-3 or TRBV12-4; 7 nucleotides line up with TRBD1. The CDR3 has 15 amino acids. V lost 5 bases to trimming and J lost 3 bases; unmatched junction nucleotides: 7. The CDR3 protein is CASSLTGNNNQPQHF. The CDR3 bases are TGTGCCAGCAGTCTGACAGGGAACAACAATCAGCCCCAGCATTTT.

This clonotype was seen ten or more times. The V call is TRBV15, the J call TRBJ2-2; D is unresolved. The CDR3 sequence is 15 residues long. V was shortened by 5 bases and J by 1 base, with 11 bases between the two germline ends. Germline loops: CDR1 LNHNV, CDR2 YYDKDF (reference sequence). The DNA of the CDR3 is TGTGCCACCAGCCGTTGGACGGAGAACACCGGGGAGCTGTTTTTT. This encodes CATSRWTENTGELFF.

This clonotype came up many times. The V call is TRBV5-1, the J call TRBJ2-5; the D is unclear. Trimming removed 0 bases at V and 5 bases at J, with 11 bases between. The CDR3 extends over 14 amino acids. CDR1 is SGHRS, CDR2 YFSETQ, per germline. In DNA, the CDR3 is TGCGCCAGCAGCTTGGAAGTGGGCTCGGAGACCCAGTACTTC. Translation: CASSLEVGSETQYF.

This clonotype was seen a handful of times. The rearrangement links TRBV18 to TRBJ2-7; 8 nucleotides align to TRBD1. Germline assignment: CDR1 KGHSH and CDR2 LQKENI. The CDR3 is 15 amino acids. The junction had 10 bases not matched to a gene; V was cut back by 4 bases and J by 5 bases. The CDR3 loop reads CASSLGQGRKDEQYV. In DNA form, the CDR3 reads TGTGCCAGCTCACTTGGACAGGGACGTAAGGACGAGCAGTACGTC.

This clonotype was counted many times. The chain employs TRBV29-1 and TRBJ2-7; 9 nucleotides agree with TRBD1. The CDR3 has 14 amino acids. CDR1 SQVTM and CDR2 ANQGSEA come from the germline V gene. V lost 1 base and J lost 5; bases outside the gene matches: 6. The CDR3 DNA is TGCAGCGTTGAAGGGACAGGGGTTCGGGACGAGCAGTACTTC. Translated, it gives CSVEGTGVRDEQYF.

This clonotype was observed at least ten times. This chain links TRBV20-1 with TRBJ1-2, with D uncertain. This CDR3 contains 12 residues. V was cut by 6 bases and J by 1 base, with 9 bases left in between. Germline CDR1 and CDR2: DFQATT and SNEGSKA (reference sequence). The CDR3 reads CSAGGGNYGYTF. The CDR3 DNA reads TGCAGTGCGGGTGGTGGTAACTATGGCTACACCTTC.

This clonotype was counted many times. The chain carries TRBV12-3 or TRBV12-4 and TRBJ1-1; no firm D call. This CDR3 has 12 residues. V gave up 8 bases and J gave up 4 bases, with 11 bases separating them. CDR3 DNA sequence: TGTGCCAGCGGGTTAGTGAGCACTGAAGCTTTCTTT. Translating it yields CASGLVSTEAFF.